This T cell receptor beta chain was sequenced in a study of blood T cells in healthy people across ages. Findings and caveats of the study: Greater diversity and more naive CD4+ cells were seen in long-lived donors than in aged donors. Those diversity estimates obtained from one million T cells were thought to be underestimates.

About this clonotype itself: Antigen unknown.

V dropped 7 bases and J dropped 7 bases, with 26 bases sitting between them. The germline V gene has CDR1 SGHTA and CDR2 FQGNSA. CDR3 size: 16 residues. PCR was performed a second time for about 7 to 12 cycles using a sample-barcoded 5' primer and a J-beta primer mix. TCRdb used MiXCR to reprocess the 5' RACE reads, holding one entry per CDR3 protein. The table has 720,000 or so distinct CDR3 sequences, around 38% seen once. This sequence was found in a man aged 80 or over in good health. V gene TRBV7-2 combines with J gene TRBJ2-7, with D possibly being TRBD2 (6 bases). Material: blood. The CDR3 nucleotides are TGTGCCAGCACCCATCGGGTAGCGGACTCCTACAATGAGCAGTACTTC. The encoded protein is CASTHRVADSYNEQYF.